The 9 T cell receptor beta chains below come from one sample, sequenced in a study of shared clonotypes between healthy human individuals. Sequencing used immunoSEQ multiplex PCR; TCRdb keeps in-frame clones, though not all of them. The sample carries 650,000 to 800,000 clones, approximately 90% recorded once. Naive CD8 cells were CD45RO-negative, positively selected for CCR7, excluding terminally differentiated effector memory CD45RA+ cells. Material for sequencing was naive CD8+ T cells sorted from blood. The source of these receptors is a man aged 25-45 years in good health.

The J gene is TRBJ2-1, the V gene TRBV15; TRBD1 matches 9 bases. The CDR3 is made up of 15 amino acids. V was clipped by 9 bases and J by 4 bases; unmatched bases: 10. Germline V gene data show CDR1 as LNHNV and CDR2 as YYDKDF (reference sequence). The CDR3 coding sequence is TGTGCCACTACGGAGAAGGGACAGGGATACAATGAGCAGTTCTTC. As protein: CATTEKGQGYNEQFF. Variable domain in full (rest from reference TRBV15 and TRBJ2-1): DAMVIQNPRYQVTQFGKPVTLSCSQTLNHNVMYWYQQKSSQAPKLLFHYYDKDFNNEADTPDNFQSRRPNTSFCFLDIRSPGLGDTAMYLCATTEKGQGYNEQFFGPGTRLTVL.

The chain carries TRBV28 and TRBJ2-2; D may be TRBD1 (7 bases). V was clipped by 6 bases and J by 0 bases, with 20 bases between them. Germline V gives CDR1 MDHEN, CDR2 SYDVKM. The CDR3 is 18 residues long. The CDR3 here is CASSRRGAGGPNTGELFF. The CDR3 DNA reads as TGTGCCAGCAGCCGAAGGGGGGCAGGGGGTCCGAACACCGGGGAGCTGTTTTTT.

This clone was observed once. The chain has TRBV6-5 and TRBJ2-1; perhaps TRBD2 as D (6 bases). Deletions cut 5 bases from V and 6 bases from J, with 8 bases between. Germline V CDR1 and CDR2: MNHEY, SVGAGI. The CDR3 has 12 residues. Written as DNA, the CDR3 is TGTGCCAGCAGTCGGGGGTTCAATGAGCAGTTCTTC. Translation gives CASSRGFNEQFF.

J is TRBJ1-2 and V is TRBV7-9, with TRBD1 matching over 10 bases. CDR1 and CDR2 (germline): SEHNR, FQNEAQ (reference sequence). Trimming cost V 5 bases and J 3 bases; bases outside gene matches: 12. The CDR3 extends over 17 amino acids. The CDR3 bases are TGTGCCAGCAGCCCGAGCACCCGGGACAGGGGTCACTATGGCTACACCTTC. Translation: CASSPSTRDRGHYGYTF.

V usage is TRBV15 and J usage is TRBJ1-1, with no clear D. Germline CDR1 LNHNV, CDR2 YYDKDF (reference sequence). The V end was cut by 5 bases, the J end by 0 bases, with 7 bases between. The CDR3 is 13 amino acids. The CDR3 region is CATSSILNTEAFF. The CDR3 DNA sequence: TGTGCCACCAGCTCCATCCTGAACACTGAAGCTTTCTTT.

J is TRBJ2-1 and V is TRBV19, with 15 bases identical to TRBD2. The CDR3 sequence is 22 residues long. J was trimmed by 0 bases and V by 5 bases; bases with no gene match: 17. CDR1 is LNHDA and CDR2 is SQIVND in the germline V gene (reference sequence). CDR3 nucleotide sequence: TGTGCCAGTAGTTTCCCCCCCCCGGGACTAGCGGGAGGTTGGAGCTCCTACAATGAGCAGTTCTTC. Its protein product is CASSFPPPGLAGGWSSYNEQFF.

This clone was picked up one time. This chain joins TRBV27 and TRBJ1-5; D perhaps matches TRBD1 (5 bases). The germline CDR1 and CDR2 sequences are MNHEY and SMNVEV (reference sequence). The CDR3 covers 14 residues. V lost 3 bases and J lost 3, with 9 bases in between. The DNA of the CDR3 is TGTGCCAGCAGTTTTGCGGGGCACAATCAGCCCCAGCATTTT. Translation gives CASSFAGHNQPQHF.

J is TRBJ2-3 and V is TRBV7-9, with D perhaps TRBD1 or TRBD2 (5 bases each). The CDR3 runs 17 residues. The V end was cut by 1 base, the J end by 2 bases, with 16 bases between. Per the germline V gene, CDR1 is SEHNR and CDR2 is FQNEAQ (reference sequence). This CDR3 is CASSLVTGTAYTDTQYF. In DNA form, the CDR3 reads TGTGCCAGCAGCTTAGTAACCGGGACCGCATACACAGATACGCAGTATTTT.

The table lists this clone with a count of one. The chain is built from TRBV7-9 and TRBJ1-1, with a tentative D call TRBD1 (5 bases). Germline values: CDR1 SEHNR, CDR2 FQNEAQ (reference sequence). The CDR3 length is 15 residues. V was pared by 1 base and J by 6 bases, with 15 bases between. CDR3: CASSLVQGGIAEAFF. In DNA, the CDR3 is TGTGCCAGCAGCTTAGTTCAGGGAGGGATCGCTGAAGCTTTCTTT.